This TCR beta chain was recovered during a study of cytomegalovirus exposure and HLA in healthy donors. Study-level points and caveats: A missense variant in DCLRE1C was later tied to TCR beta V- and J-gene trimming. Cytomegalovirus association was listed for around 180 TCR beta chains.

There are 14 residues in the CDR3. Germline CDR1 and CDR2: MNHEY and SMNVEV (reference sequence). The ends lost 4 bases at V and 1 base at J; junction bases unmatched: 1. About this clone: No antigen is known for it.

13 Jbeta primers and 60 Vbeta primers were used for the PCR. The table came from immunoSEQ multiplex PCR; TCRdb's copy has only in-frame clones and leaves some out. The table has 95,000 to 100,000 clones, under 85% seen once. This TCR came from a woman between 35 and 50 years old in good health and CMV-seronegative. The chain couples TRBV27 to TRBJ2-1; 7 bases are a match to TRBD1. Source material: PBMCs. The CDR3 nucleotides are TGTGCCAGCAGTTCAGGGGGATCCTACAATGAGCAGTTCTTC. Translated, it gives CASSSGGSYNEQFF.